This T cell receptor beta chain was captured by sequencing in a study of T cell repertoires in cytomegalovirus infection. Study-wide results and caveats: Individuals carrying CMV plus the relevant HLA were identified by cumulative frequency of public TCR beta families. What dominated the ex vivo response were HLA-C-restricted CMV-specific TCR beta clonotypes.

The CDR3 consists of 15 residues. V shed 4 bases and J shed 9 bases, with 16 bases lying between them. In TCRdb, the reads were re-called with MiXCR into one record per CDR3 protein. The table includes about 490,000 distinct CDR3 sequences, about 11% detected once. The sample holds many counts of this clonotype. Its cognate antigen is unknown. J is TRBJ1-6 and V is TRBV12-3 or TRBV12-4; a possible D gene is TRBD1 (6 bases). This TCR was recovered from a human donor in good health (CMV status not recorded). Some clones in this sample may be carry-over from other donors' samples. Sequenced input: PBMCs. The CDR3: CASSSRTAVISPLHF. CDR3 DNA: TGTGCCAGCAGTTCCCGGACAGCGGTGATTTCACCCCTCCACTTT.